The sequence of this TCR beta chain was determined in a study of immune heterogeneity within non-small cell lung tumors. For the study at large: There was 1 tumor not otherwise specified, along with 10 non-squamous carcinomas and several squamous cell carcinomas. General study points: Identical dominant CDR3 beta clonotypes spanned tumor sites within a patient, beside site-unique high-frequency clones. Local T-cell clonality tracked moderately but significantly with local tumor mutational burden, giving an R of approximately 0.35. High-frequency T-cell receptor beta clonotypes differed largely between individual patients.

Bulk tumor genomic DNA, 600 to 650 ng per sample, was used as template. Every primary tumor yielded several biopsies, spaced far apart, that were taken during surgery. Before undergoing curative surgery, patients had newly diagnosed non-small cell lung cancer that was untreated. This clonotype was seen only a few times. Its antigen is still unknown. Multiplex PCR relied on 32 V and 13 J primers to amplify TCR beta CDR3. TCRdb itself ran the multiplex PCR reads through MiXCR, one entry per CDR3 protein. The data show about 15,000 distinct CDR3 sequences, about 30% seen once. Trimming left V 1 base short and J 11 bases short, with 17 bases between. This CDR3 has 15 residues. Germline CDR1 is SEHNR and CDR2 is FQNEAQ (reference sequence).

V gene TRBV7-9 combines with J gene TRBJ1-4, with a tentative D call TRBD1 (6 bases). The sequenced material came from lung tumor tissue. The source is a man in his forties with non-small cell lung cancer. CDR3: CASSLVRQGMGKLFF. CDR3 bases: TGTGCCAGCAGCTTAGTTCGGCAGGGGATGGGGAAACTGTTTTTT.